This TCR beta chain was captured by sequencing in a study of vaccination and CD4 T cells after COVID-19. As regards this clonotype: Its antigen is not known.

The Oncomine TCR Beta short-read assay generated sequence data from the DNA of cultured CD4+ T cells. One entry per CDR3 protein, called by TCRdb with MiXCR from the PCR reads. The repertoire holds about 10,000 distinct CDR3 sequences, with 26% as singletons. Germline V gives CDR1 SNHLY, CDR2 FYNNEI. V gave up 6 bases and J gave up 1 base, with 18 bases separating them. The CDR3 totals 16 residues. The treatment here: approximately 9-day PBMC culture with coronavirus spike peptide pools or control peptides (ViraFEST assay). ViraFEST expanded antigen-specific T cells with peptide pools, then sequenced TCRs.

This TCR was recovered from a human donor who received a COVID-19 vaccine. The V call is TRBV2, the J call TRBJ1-2; D may be TRBD1 (5 bases). Sequences were derived from CD4+ T cells from blood, cultured in vitro, sampled before SARS-CoV-2 vaccination. CDR3 in amino acids: CASRLARGDLNYGYTF. The DNA of the CDR3 is TGTGCCAGCAGGCTCGCCCGAGGGGACCTTAACTATGGCTACACCTTC.